The 2 T cell receptor beta chains below were found in one sample sequenced in a study of CD8+ T cells in alopecia areata. Described treatment: oral pan-JAK inhibitor, 5-10 mg twice daily. The sequencing template was cDNA reverse transcribed from extracted RNA. Here immunoSEQ multiplex PCR was the method, and the copy in TCRdb shows in-frame clones only, minus some. Of about 94,000 clones in the sample, 70% to 85% were seen once. The input for sequencing was CD8+ T cells sorted from blood, taken around week 46, from a patient treated with tofacitinib. The receptor set was obtained from a human donor with alopecia areata.

The J gene is TRBJ1-1, the V gene TRBV19; possible D gene TRBD1, 5 bases. This CDR3 region has 16 residues. Germline lookup yields CDR1 LNHDA and CDR2 SQIVND (reference sequence). Trimming took 4 bases from V and 0 from J, leaving 15 bases between them. The CDR3 here is CASSKGTGPMNTEAFF. CDR3 bases: TGTGCCAGTAGTAAAGGAACAGGCCCAATGAACACTGAAGCTTTCTTT. The full variable domain, in which reference TRBV19 and TRBJ1-1 provide the parts outside the CDR3, is DGGITQSPKYLFRKEGQNVTLSCEQNLNHDAMYWYRQDPGQGLRLIYYSQIVNDFQKGDIAEGYSVSREKKESFPLTVTSAQKNPTAFYLCASSKGTGPMNTEAFFGQGTRLTVV.

The chain links TRBV7-9 to TRBJ2-1; 8 bases are a match to TRBD2. Germline V gives CDR1 SEHNR, CDR2 FQNEAQ (reference sequence). Trimming cost V 3 bases and J 7 bases; bases outside gene matches: 8. This CDR3 is built from 15 residues. CDR3 sequence (DNA): TGTGCCAGCAGCTTCAATACCGGGACTAGAAATGAGCAGTTCTTC. Translated, it gives CASSFNTGTRNEQFF.